This T cell receptor beta chain was sequenced for a study of T cells in Graves' hyperthyroidism and ophthalmopathy. There were TCR beta CDR3 regions amplified from RNA transcripts. An initial round of RT-PCR targeting the TCR CDR3 relied on the HTBI primer set. TCRdb reprocessed the multiplex PCR reads via MiXCR and lists one record per CDR3 protein. The sample contains almost 600,000 distinct CDR3 sequences, around 13% of which appear only once. Sequencing used blood. This TCR came from a woman aged 30 to 39 with Graves' hyperthyroidism that later progressed to Graves' ophthalmopathy.

Here the CDR3 reads CAWSVRDRKNIQYF. CDR3 in DNA: TGTGCCTGGAGTGTTCGAGACAGGAAAAACATTCAGTACTTC. The rearrangement links TRBV30 to TRBJ2-4, with TRBD1 as a possible D gene (6 bases). The germline V gene encodes CDR1 GTSNPN and CDR2 SVGIG (reference sequence). The CDR3 consists of 14 residues. V was cut by 0 bases and J by 4 bases, with 10 bases left in between.